Listed below are T cell receptor beta chains from one sample, sequenced in a study of T-cell memory formation after mild COVID-19. In TCRdb, the 5' RACE reads were re-called with MiXCR into one record per CDR3 protein. This table has approximately 250,000 distinct CDR3 sequences, approximately 15% appearing once. The sequenced sample consisted of PBMCs or a T cell subset sorted from them (not recorded which). The receptors were sampled from a man between 18 and 35 years old who had mild COVID-19 (a few samples of this study predate the infection). Cell type and time point are not known. The CDR3 runs from the conserved cysteine through the conserved F or W. D genes are given only for firm matches. Not every row has a clone size; where given, it reads once, few, many or a size class.

TRBJ1-2 | - | - | TRBV20-1 | CSASGGLGSSPNYGYTF
TRBJ1-6 | - | TRBD1 | TRBV7-6 | CASSPVAGGESPLHF
TRBJ2-2 | few | - | TRBV2 | CAGNDGIRTGELFF
TRBJ2-1 | few | TRBD2 | TRBV5-1 | CASSSLAGPPNEQFF
TRBJ1-1 | - | - | TRBV5-1 | CASRKEGTEAFF
TRBJ2-3 | - | - | TRBV20-1 | CSAMGNAGALAQYF
TRBJ1-1 | - | TRBD1 | TRBV30 | CAWNRQGAGNTEAFF
TRBJ1-2 | - | TRBD1 | TRBV20-1 | CSALKAGQGGYGYTF
TRBJ1-1 | - | - | TRBV9 | CASSQFQGLTTEAFF
TRBJ2-7 | - | TRBD2 | TRBV20-1 | CSARGTSVNYEQYF
TRBJ1-1 | - | TRBD1 | TRBV5-6 | CASSFRQGVTEAFF
TRBJ2-7 | - | TRBD1 | TRBV7-2 | CASSLGTGGKQYF
TRBJ2-5 | - | TRBD1 | TRBV24-1 | CATSESGTGQETQYF
TRBJ1-1 | - | - | TRBV7-2 | CASASNARVSAEAFF
TRBJ2-2 | few | - | TRBV7-3 | CASSPGQPQGTGELFF
TRBJ2-7 | few | TRBD2 | TRBV6-5 | CASRPPGLAALSSYEQYF
TRBJ2-1 | - | - | TRBV14 | CASSPLDRDNEQFF
TRBJ2-1 | - | - | TRBV9 | CASSVEPEPGNTEQFF
TRBJ2-3 | few | - | TRBV4-3 | CASSHFWLTRPNTHTQYF
TRBJ1-2 | - | - | TRBV6-5 | CASSSPGALGSYGYTF
TRBJ1-3 | - | - | TRBV28 | CASSFLIDRLSGNTIYF
TRBJ2-7 | - | - | TRBV7-9 | CASSLVAVSYEQYF
TRBJ1-6 | few | - | TRBV6-5 | CASSYQQENSPLHF
TRBJ1-5 | once | - | TRBV5-5 | CASSWGAYSNQPQHF
TRBJ2-1 | few | - | TRBV7-2 | CASSPRLSYNEQFF
TRBJ2-2 | - | TRBD1 | TRBV7-9 | CASSFQGAAGELFF
TRBJ2-2 | few | TRBD1 | TRBV5-1 | CASTRTGDTGELFF
TRBJ2-7 | few | - | TRBV11-2 | CASSSSDVSSYEQYF
TRBJ2-1 | few | TRBD2 | TRBV5-1 | CASSGLAGDYNEQFF
TRBJ2-2 | - | - | TRBV28 | CASSSIQGAGELFF
TRBJ1-5 | once | - | TRBV7-8 | CASSLVGFEPQHF
TRBJ2-7 | many | - | TRBV3-1 | CASSQEEGSEQYF
TRBJ2-5 | few | - | TRBV7-9 | CASSLAMASETQYF
TRBJ2-2 | - | TRBD1 | TRBV5-1 | CASSIQGSGELFF
TRBJ1-1 | few | - | TRBV12-3/TRBV12-4 | CASSLDRIEAFF
TRBJ2-3 | few | TRBD2 | TRBV4-3 | CASSQVGTSGTDTQYF
TRBJ2-3 | many | TRBD1 | TRBV6-5 | CASRDRGLRTDTQYF
TRBJ2-2 | - | - | TRBV4-1 | CASSQIRGANGELFF
TRBJ1-1 | - | - | TRBV7-8 | CASSMYRIRDTEAFF
TRBJ1-1 | - | - | TRBV6-2/TRBV6-3 | CATLDLLNTEAFF
TRBJ1-2 | - | - | TRBV20-1 | CSASRDRYYGYTF